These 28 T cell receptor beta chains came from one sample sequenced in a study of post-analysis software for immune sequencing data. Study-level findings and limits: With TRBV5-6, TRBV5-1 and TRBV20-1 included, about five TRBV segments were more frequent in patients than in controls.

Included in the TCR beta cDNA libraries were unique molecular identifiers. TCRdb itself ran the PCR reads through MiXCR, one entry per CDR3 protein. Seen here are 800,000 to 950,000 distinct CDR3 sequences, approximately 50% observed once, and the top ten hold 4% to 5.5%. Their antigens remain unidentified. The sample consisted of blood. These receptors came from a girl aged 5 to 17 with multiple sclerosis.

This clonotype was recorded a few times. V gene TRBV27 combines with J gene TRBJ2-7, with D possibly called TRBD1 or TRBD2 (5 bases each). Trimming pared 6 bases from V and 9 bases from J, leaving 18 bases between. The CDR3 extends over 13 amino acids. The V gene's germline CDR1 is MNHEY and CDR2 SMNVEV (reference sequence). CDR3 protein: CASSRDGIKGQYF. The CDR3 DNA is TGTGCCAGCAGCCGGGACGGGATTAAGGGGCAGTACTTC.

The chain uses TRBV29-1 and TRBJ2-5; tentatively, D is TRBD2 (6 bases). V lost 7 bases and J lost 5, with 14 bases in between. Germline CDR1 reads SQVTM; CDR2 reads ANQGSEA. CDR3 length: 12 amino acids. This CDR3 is CSGLTGGETQYF. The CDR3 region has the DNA TGCAGCGGCCTGACTGGAGGGGAGACCCAGTACTTC.

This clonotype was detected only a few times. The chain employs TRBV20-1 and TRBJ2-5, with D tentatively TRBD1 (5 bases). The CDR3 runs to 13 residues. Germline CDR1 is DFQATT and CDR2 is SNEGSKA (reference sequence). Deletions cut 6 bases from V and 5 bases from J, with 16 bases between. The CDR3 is CSAQQVIQETQYF. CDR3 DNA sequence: TGCAGTGCCCAACAGGTTATTCAGGAGACCCAGTACTTC.

For the CDR3, the DNA is TGCAGTGCTAGTCAGCCCAGCGGGAGGGCCGAGGAGACCCAGTACTTC. It codes for CSASQPSGRAEETQYF. The chain uses TRBV20-1 and TRBJ2-5; 10 nucleotides line up with TRBD2. Trimming at V came to 3 bases and at J to 5 bases, leaving 12 bases not matched to a gene. Germline V gives CDR1 DFQATT, CDR2 SNEGSKA (reference sequence). The CDR3 contains 16 residues.

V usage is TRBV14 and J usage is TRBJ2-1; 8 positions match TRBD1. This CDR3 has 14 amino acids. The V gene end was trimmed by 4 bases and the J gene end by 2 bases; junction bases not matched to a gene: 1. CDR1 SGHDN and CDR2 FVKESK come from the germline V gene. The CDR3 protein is CASSPDRAYNEQFF. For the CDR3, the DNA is TGTGCCAGCAGCCCGGACAGGGCCTACAATGAGCAGTTCTTC.

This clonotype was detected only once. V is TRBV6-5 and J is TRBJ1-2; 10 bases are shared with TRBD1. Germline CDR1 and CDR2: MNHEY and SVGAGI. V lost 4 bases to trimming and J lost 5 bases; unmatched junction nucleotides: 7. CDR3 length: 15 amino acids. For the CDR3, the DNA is TGTGCCAGCAGTTTCGACAGGGGGCGCGGGTATGGCTACACCTTC. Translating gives CASSFDRGRGYGYTF.

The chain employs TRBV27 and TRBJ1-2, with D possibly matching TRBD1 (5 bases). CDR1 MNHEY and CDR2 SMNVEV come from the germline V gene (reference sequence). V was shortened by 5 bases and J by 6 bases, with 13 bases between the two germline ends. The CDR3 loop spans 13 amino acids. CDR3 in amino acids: CASSRISGDGYTF. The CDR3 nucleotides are TGTGCCAGCAGTAGGATCTCGGGGGATGGCTACACCTTC.

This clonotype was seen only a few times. In DNA, the CDR3 is TGTGCCAGCAGCCTTAATAGCGGGAGGGCCGTAGATACGCAGTATTTT. Its protein is CASSLNSGRAVDTQYF. This chain links TRBV7-2 with TRBJ2-3; 11 positions match TRBD2. The CDR3 runs to 16 residues. V trimming: 5 bases; J trimming: 5 bases; junction bases outside the gene matches: 9. Per the germline V gene, CDR1 is SGHTA and CDR2 is FQGNSA.

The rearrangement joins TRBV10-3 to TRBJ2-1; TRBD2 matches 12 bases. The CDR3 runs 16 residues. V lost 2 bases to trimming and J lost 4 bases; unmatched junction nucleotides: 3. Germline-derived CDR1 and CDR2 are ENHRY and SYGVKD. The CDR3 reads CAISETTSGRYNEQFF. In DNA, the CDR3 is TGTGCCATCAGTGAGACCACTAGCGGGAGGTACAATGAGCAGTTCTTC.

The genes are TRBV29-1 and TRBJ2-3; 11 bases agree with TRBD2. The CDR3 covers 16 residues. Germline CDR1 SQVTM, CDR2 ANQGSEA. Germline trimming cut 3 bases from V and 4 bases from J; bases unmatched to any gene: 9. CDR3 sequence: CSVEELLAGVPDTQYF. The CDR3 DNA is TGCAGCGTTGAGGAGCTACTAGCGGGAGTGCCAGATACGCAGTATTTT.

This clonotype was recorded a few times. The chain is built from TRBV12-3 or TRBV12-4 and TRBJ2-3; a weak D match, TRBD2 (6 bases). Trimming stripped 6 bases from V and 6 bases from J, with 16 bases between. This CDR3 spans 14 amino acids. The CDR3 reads CASSPAAAGDTQYF. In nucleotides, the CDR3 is TGTGCCAGCAGCCCGGCCGCGGCGGGGGATACGCAGTATTTT.

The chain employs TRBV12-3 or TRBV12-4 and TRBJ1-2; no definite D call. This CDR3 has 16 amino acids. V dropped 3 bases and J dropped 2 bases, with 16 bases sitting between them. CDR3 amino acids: CASSLSRGLRNYGYTF. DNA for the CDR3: TGTGCCAGCAGTTTGTCTAGAGGCCTCCGAAACTATGGCTACACCTTC.

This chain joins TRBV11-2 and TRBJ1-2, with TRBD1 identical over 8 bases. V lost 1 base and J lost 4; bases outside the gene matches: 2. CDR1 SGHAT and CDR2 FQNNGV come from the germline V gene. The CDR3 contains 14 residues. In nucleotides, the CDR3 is TGTGCCAGCAGCTTAGTGGGACAGGTCTATGGCTACACCTTC. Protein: CASSLVGQVYGYTF.

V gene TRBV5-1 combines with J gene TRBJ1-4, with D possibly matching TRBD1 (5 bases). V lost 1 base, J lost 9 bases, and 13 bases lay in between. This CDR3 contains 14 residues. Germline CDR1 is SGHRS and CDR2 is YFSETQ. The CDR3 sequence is CASSLQGGYKKLFF. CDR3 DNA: TGCGCCAGCAGCTTGCAGGGTGGTTATAAAAAACTGTTTTTT.

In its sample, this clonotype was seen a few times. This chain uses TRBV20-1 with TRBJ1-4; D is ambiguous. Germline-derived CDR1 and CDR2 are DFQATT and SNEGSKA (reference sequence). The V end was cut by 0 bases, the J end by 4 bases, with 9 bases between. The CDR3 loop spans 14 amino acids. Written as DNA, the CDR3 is TGCAGTGCTAGAGAACAGAGGATTAATGAAAAACTGTTTTTT. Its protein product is CSAREQRINEKLFF.

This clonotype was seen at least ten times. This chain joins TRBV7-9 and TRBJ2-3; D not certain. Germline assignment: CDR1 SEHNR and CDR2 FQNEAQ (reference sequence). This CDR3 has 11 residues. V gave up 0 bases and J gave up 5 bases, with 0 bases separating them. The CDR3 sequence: CASSLADTQYF. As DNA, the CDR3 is TGTGCCAGCAGCTTAGCAGATACGCAGTATTTT.

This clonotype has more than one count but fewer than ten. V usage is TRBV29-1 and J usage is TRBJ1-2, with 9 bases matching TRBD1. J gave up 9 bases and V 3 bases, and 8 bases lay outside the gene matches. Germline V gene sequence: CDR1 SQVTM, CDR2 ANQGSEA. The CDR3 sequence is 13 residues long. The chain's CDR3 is CSVDSGQGLRYTF. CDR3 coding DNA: TGCAGCGTTGATTCCGGACAGGGGTTGCGCTACACCTTC.

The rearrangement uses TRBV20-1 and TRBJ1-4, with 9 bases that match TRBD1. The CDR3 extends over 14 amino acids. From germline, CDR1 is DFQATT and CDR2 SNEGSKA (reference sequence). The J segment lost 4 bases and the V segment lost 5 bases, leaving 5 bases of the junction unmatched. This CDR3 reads CSADAGQGNEKLFF. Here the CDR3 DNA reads TGCAGTGCTGATGCGGGACAGGGTAATGAAAAACTGTTTTTT.

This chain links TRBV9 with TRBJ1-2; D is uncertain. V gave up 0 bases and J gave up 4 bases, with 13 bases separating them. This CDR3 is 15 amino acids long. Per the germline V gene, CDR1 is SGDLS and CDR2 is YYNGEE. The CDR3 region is CASSVEGILSYGYTF. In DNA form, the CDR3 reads TGTGCCAGCAGCGTAGAAGGGATCCTATCCTATGGCTACACCTTC.

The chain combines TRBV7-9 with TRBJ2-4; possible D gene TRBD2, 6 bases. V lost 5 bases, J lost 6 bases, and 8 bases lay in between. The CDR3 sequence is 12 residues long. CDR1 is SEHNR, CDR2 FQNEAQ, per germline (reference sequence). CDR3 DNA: TGTGCCAGCAGCACCGGGAGAAACATTCAGTACTTC. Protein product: CASSTGRNIQYF.

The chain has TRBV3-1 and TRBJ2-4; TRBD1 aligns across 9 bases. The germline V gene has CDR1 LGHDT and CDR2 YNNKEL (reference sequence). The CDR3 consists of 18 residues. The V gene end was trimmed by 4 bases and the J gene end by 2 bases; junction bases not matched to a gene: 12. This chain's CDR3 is CASSPVPGQGFTKNIQYF. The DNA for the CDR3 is TGTGCCAGCAGCCCCGTCCCGGGACAGGGATTTACCAAAAACATTCAGTACTTC.

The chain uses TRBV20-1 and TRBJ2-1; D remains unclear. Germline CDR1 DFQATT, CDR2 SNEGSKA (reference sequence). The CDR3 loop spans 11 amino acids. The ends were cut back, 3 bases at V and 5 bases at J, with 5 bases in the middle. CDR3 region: CSARWHNEQFF. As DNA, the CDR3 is TGCAGTGCTAGGTGGCACAATGAGCAGTTCTTC.

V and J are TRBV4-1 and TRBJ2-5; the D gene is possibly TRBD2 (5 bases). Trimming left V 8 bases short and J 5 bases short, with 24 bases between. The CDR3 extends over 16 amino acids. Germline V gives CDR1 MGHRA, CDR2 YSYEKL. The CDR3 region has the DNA TGCGCCAGCGGCGAGGGCCTAACCGGAGCCCGGGAGACCCAGTACTTC. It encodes CASGEGLTGARETQYF.

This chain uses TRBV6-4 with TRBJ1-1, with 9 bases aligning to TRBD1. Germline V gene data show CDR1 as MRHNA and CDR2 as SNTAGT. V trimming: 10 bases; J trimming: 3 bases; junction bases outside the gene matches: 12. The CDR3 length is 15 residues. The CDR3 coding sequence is TGTGCCACAAAGCGGGACAGGGAGATTCACACTGAAGCTTTCTTT. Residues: CATKRDREIHTEAFF.

For the CDR3, the DNA is TGTGCCAGCAGCTCAACAACGGCGGGCCAGCAGTTCTTC. It translates to CASSSTTAGQQFF. The chain links TRBV7-3 to TRBJ2-1; D is perhaps TRBD2 (5 bases). Trimming left V 4 bases short and J 11 bases short, with 15 bases between. Germline V gene lookup returns CDR1 SGHTA and CDR2 FQGTGA. CDR3 length: 13 residues.

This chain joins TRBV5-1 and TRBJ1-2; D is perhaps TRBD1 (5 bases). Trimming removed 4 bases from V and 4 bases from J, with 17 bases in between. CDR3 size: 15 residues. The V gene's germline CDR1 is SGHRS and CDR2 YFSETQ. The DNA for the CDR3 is TGCGCCAGCAGCCATTCAGAGGGGAATGGCTATGGCTACACCTTC. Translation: CASSHSEGNGYGYTF.

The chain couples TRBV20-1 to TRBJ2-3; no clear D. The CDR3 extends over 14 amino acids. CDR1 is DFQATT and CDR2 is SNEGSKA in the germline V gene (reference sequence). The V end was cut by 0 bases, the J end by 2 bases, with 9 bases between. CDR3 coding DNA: TGCAGTGCTAGAGATCGCCAGTACACAGATACGCAGTATTTT. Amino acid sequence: CSARDRQYTDTQYF.

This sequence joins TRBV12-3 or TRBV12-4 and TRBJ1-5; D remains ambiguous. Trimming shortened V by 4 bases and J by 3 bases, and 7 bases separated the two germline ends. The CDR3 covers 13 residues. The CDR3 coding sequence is TGTGCCAGCAGTTCTGACAACAATCAGCCCCAGCATTTT. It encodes CASSSDNNQPQHF.